The 19 T cell receptor beta chains below were found in one sample sequenced in a study of siplizumab effects on memory and regulatory T cells. Data came from immunoSEQ multiplex PCR; TCRdb stores just in-frame clones and leaves some out. In the table there are approximately 60,000 clones, 70% to 80% of which are singletons. Sequences were obtained from memory CD4+ T cells sorted from blood. The receptors originated from a human donor in good health.

The chain has TRBV4-3 and TRBJ1-6, with 7 bases fitting TRBD1. Germline CDR1 LGHNA, CDR2 YSLEER. Trimming cost V 0 bases and J 9 bases; bases outside gene matches: 8. There are 16 residues in the CDR3. CDR3 sequence reads: CASSQDPGTAVSPLHF. For the CDR3, the DNA is TGCGCCAGCAGCCAAGACCCGGGGACAGCAGTTTCACCCCTCCACTTT.

This chain connects TRBV5-1 to TRBJ2-1; TRBD1 agrees at 8 bases. CDR1 and CDR2 from the germline V gene are SGHRS and YFSETQ. With 0 bases clipped from V and 8 bases from J, the junction kept 13 bases outside the gene matches. The CDR3 is made up of 17 amino acids. The CDR3 here is CASSLEDRVKLADEQFF. In DNA, the CDR3 is TGCGCCAGCAGCTTGGAGGACAGGGTGAAATTGGCAGATGAGCAGTTCTTC.

The chain links TRBV7-2 to TRBJ2-1; D unresolved. Trimming left V 4 bases short and J 2 bases short, with 6 bases between. Germline values: CDR1 SGHTA, CDR2 FQGNSA. This CDR3 region has 13 residues. The CDR3 here is CASSSPAYNEQFF. The CDR3, as DNA: TGTGCCAGCAGCTCCCCCGCCTACAATGAGCAGTTCTTC.

This clone occurred once. The chain is built from TRBV28 and TRBJ1-1, with TRBD1 as a possible D gene (6 bases). From germline, CDR1 is MDHEN and CDR2 SYDVKM. This CDR3 has 16 amino acids. Trimming left V 4 bases short and J 3 bases short, with 18 bases between. The CDR3 region is CASSSLGRGLDTEAFF. Written as DNA, the CDR3 is TGTGCCAGCAGTTCCTTAGGGCGGGGGCTTGACACTGAAGCTTTCTTT.

The rearrangement uses TRBV18 and TRBJ2-4; D gene unclear. V was shortened by 2 bases and J by 8 bases, with 13 bases between the two germline ends. This CDR3 spans 14 amino acids. CDR1 and CDR2 from the germline V gene are KGHSH and LQKENI. The CDR3 reads CASSPLRFMDIQYF. Written as DNA, the CDR3 is TGTGCCAGCTCACCATTGCGGTTTATGGACATTCAGTACTTC.

The chain combines TRBV18 with TRBJ2-7; D call uncertain. Trimming took 1 base from V and 6 from J, leaving 10 bases between them. Germline V gene lookup returns CDR1 KGHSH and CDR2 LQKENI. The CDR3 sequence is 13 residues long. The CDR3 reads CASSPLRVGEQYF. For the CDR3, the DNA is TGTGCCAGCTCACCACTCCGAGTGGGCGAGCAGTACTTC.

On this clone: A read error is possible here, since a much larger clone lies one base away. The chain links TRBV5-1 to TRBJ2-5; TRBD2 matches at 8 bases. The germline gives CDR1 SGHRS, CDR2 YFSETQ. This CDR3 contains 15 residues. In nucleotides, the CDR3 is TGCGCCAGCAACTTGATTAGCGGGGAGGGGGAGACCCAGTACTTC. This gives the protein CASNLISGEGETQYF. Drawing the rest from reference TRBV5-1 and TRBJ2-5, the complete variable domain is KAGVTQTPRYLIKTRGQQVTLSCSPISGHRSVSWYQQTPGQGLQFLFEYFSETQRNKGNFPGRFSGRQFSNSRSEMNVSTLELGDSALYLCASNLISGEGETQYFGPGTRLLVL.

This clone was found once. The chain carries TRBV18 and TRBJ2-1; 8 bases agree with TRBD2. Looked up from germline, CDR1 is KGHSH and CDR2 is LQKENI. The V segment lost 3 bases and the J segment 4 bases; nucleotides outside the gene matches: 2. This CDR3 region has 14 residues. The CDR3 sequence: CASSPQRGYNEQFF. CDR3 bases: TGTGCCAGCTCACCGCAGCGGGGGTACAATGAGCAGTTCTTC.

CDR3 sequence: CASSLTGGDGIGELFF. In DNA form, the CDR3 reads TGTGCCAGCAGCTTAACAGGCGGGGACGGCATCGGGGAGCTGTTTTTT. This sequence joins TRBV7-3 and TRBJ2-2; weak D call: TRBD2 (6 bases). The CDR3 contains 16 residues. Trimming left V 0 bases short and J 7 bases short, with 15 bases between. Looked up from germline, CDR1 is SGHTA and CDR2 is FQGTGA.

This chain links TRBV5-1 with TRBJ1-2; possible D gene TRBD1, 5 bases. The germline V and J ends were trimmed by 2 bases and 8 bases, with 13 bases remaining between them. Germline CDR1 reads SGHRS; CDR2 reads YFSETQ. The CDR3 contains 13 residues. The CDR3 region is CASSFRAEGGYTF. CDR3 in DNA: TGCGCCAGCAGCTTTAGGGCCGAGGGGGGCTACACCTTC. Full variable domain (outside the CDR3, taken from reference TRBV5-1 and TRBJ1-2): KAGVTQTPRYLIKTRGQQVTLSCSPISGHRSVSWYQQTPGQGLQFLFEYFSETQRNKGNFPGRFSGRQFSNSRSEMNVSTLELGDSALYLCASSFRAEGGYTFGSGTRLTVV.

The chain carries TRBV7-2 and TRBJ1-2; unclear D gene. Germline CDR1 SGHTA, CDR2 FQGNSA. V lost 4 bases and J 2 bases, leaving 11 bases between the germline ends. The CDR3 loop spans 14 amino acids. The DNA for the CDR3 is TGTGCCAGCAGCTCCGGAGTTGGAAACTATGGCTACACCTTC. It codes for CASSSGVGNYGYTF.

This chain joins TRBV18 and TRBJ2-7, with D possibly matching TRBD2 (6 bases). CDR3 length equals 17 residues. Per germline, CDR1 KGHSH and CDR2 LQKENI. Trimming shortened V by 2 bases and J by 6 bases, and 23 bases separated the two germline ends. The CDR3 DNA reads TGTGCCAGCTCACCAGGAGGGTTTTCAGGGAAGTCGGGCGAGCAGTACTTC. It codes for CASSPGGFSGKSGEQYF.

The chain recombines TRBV5-8 with TRBJ2-2; tentative D call: TRBD2 (6 bases). The CDR3 loop spans 16 amino acids. Trimming removed 7 bases at V and 1 base at J, with 17 bases between. Germline loops: CDR1 SGHTS, CDR2 YDEGEE. The CDR3 DNA reads TGTGCCAGCGATCCAGTTGGGACTCTGAACACCGGGGAGCTGTTTTTT. As protein: CASDPVGTLNTGELFF.

Regarding this clone: Other nucleotide sequences in the sample specify the same CDR3. This chain links TRBV19 with TRBJ1-1; D ambiguous. The CDR3 contains 15 residues. The germline V and J ends were trimmed by 4 bases and 0 bases, with 12 bases remaining between them. CDR1 LNHDA and CDR2 SQIVND come from the germline V gene (reference sequence). CDR3: CASSTRGFMNTEAFF. The DNA for the CDR3 is TGTGCCAGTAGTACGCGAGGGTTCATGAACACTGAAGCTTTCTTT.

The chain has TRBV2 and TRBJ1-3, with no clear D. The CDR3 has 15 residues. V dropped 4 bases and J dropped 1 base, with 11 bases sitting between them. Germline V gene data show CDR1 as SNHLY and CDR2 as FYNNEI. The CDR3 region is CASSVVGMSGNTIYF. DNA of the CDR3: TGTGCCAGCAGTGTCGTCGGAATGTCTGGAAACACCATATATTTT.

The chain joins TRBV20-1 to TRBJ2-7; D gene ambiguous. Germline V gene sequence: CDR1 DFQATT, CDR2 SNEGSKA (reference sequence). Deletions cut 6 bases from V and 4 bases from J, with 10 bases between. The CDR3 totals 11 residues. The CDR3: CSASTTYEQYF. CDR3 coding DNA: TGCAGTGCCAGTACGACTTACGAGCAGTACTTC.

The rearrangement joins TRBV19 to TRBJ1-5; 8 bases line up with TRBD1. Germline V gene lookup returns CDR1 LNHDA and CDR2 SQIVND (reference sequence). This CDR3 region has 16 residues. J gave up 5 bases and V 4 bases, and 10 bases lay outside the gene matches. The CDR3 DNA is TGTGCCAGTAGTAGCTTACAGGGGGTTGGGGATCAGCCCCAGCATTTT. Translating it yields CASSSLQGVGDQPQHF.

This clone was seen only a few times. V is TRBV29-1 and J is TRBJ1-1, with D hard to call. Germline loops: CDR1 SQVTM, CDR2 ANQGSEA. Trimming left V 0 bases short and J 7 bases short, with 15 bases between. This CDR3 has 14 residues. This CDR3 reads CSVEDPKGRIEAFF. The DNA for the CDR3 is TGCAGCGTTGAAGATCCAAAGGGAAGGATTGAAGCTTTCTTT.

This chain joins TRBV15 and TRBJ1-5; D not certain. The germline gives CDR1 LNHNV, CDR2 YYDKDF (reference sequence). The V gene lost 0 bases and the J gene lost 7 bases, with 7 bases spanning the gap. This CDR3 has 13 amino acids. The CDR3: CATSRDLAQPQHF. The CDR3 DNA sequence: TGTGCCACCAGCAGAGATCTAGCCCAGCCCCAGCATTTT.